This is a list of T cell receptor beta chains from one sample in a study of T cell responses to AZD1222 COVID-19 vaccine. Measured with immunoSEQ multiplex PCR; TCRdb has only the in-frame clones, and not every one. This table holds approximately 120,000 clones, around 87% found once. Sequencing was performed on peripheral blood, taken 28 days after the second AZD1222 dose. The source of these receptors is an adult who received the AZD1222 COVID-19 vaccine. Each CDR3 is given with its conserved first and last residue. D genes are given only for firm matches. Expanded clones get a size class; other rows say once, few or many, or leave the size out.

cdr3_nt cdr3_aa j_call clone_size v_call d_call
TGTGCCAGCAGCCCATATGGGGCCAACGTCCTGACTTTC CASSPYGANVLTF TRBJ2-6 - TRBV7-2 -
TGTGCCAGCAGTGTTCAGGGCAACACCGGGGAGCTGTTTTTT CASSVQGNTGELFF TRBJ2-2 - TRBV6-4 -
TGTGCCAGCGGCGGGCCCTCAACTAATGAAAAACTGTTTTTT CASGGPSTNEKLFF TRBJ1-4 - TRBV28 -
TGTGCCAGCTCACCACCGGGACTAGCGGGAACTACGCAGCAGTACTTC CASSPPGLAGTTQQYF TRBJ2-7 - TRBV18 TRBD2
TGTGCCACCAGTGATGCTAGCGGGGGATTCAATGAGCAGTTCTTC CATSDASGGFNEQFF TRBJ2-1 few TRBV24-1 TRBD2
TGTGCCAGTATGGGGTTCTCTGGAAACACCATATATTTT CASMGFSGNTIYF TRBJ1-3 - TRBV27 -
TGTGCCAGCAGCTTAGGGCAATTCTACGAGCAGTACTTC CASSLGQFYEQYF TRBJ2-7 - TRBV7-2 -
TGCGCCTCAGGGAATCCAGGGACTCCAGCGGGGGGAATTCCAGATACGCAGTATTTT CASGNPGTPAGGIPDTQYF TRBJ2-3 - TRBV10-1 TRBD2
TGTGCCAGCAGCTCCGGACAGCTTAAAGCTTTCTTT CASSSGQLKAFF TRBJ1-1 - TRBV5-4 -
TGTGCCAGCAGGGTCACCCAGGGGTTTTCTAATTCACCCCTCCACTTT CASRVTQGFSNSPLHF TRBJ1-6 - TRBV28 -